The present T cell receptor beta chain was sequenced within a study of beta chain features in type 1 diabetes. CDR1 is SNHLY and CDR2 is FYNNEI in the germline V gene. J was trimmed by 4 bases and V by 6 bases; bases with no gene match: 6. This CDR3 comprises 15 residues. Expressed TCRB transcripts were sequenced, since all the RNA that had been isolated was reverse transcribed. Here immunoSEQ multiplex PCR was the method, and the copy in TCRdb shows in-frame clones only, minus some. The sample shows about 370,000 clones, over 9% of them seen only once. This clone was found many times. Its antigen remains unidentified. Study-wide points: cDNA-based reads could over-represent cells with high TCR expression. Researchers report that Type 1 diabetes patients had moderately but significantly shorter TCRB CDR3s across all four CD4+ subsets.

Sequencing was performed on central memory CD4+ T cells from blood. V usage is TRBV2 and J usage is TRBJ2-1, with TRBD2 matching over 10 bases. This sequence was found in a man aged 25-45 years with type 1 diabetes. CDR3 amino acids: CASRERTSGYNEQFF. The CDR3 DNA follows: TGTGCCAGCAGGGAGCGGACTAGCGGTTACAATGAGCAGTTCTTC.